These 6 T cell receptor beta chains were all obtained from the same sample, sequenced in a study of T cell repertoires in aging, cancer and after chemotherapy. Rearranged V-D-J TRB sequences were amplified with a mixed TRB-A/B primer pool. TCRdb called the multiplex PCR reads again in MiXCR, with one record for every CDR3 protein. This table has roughly 3,100 distinct CDR3 sequences, over 20% appearing once. TCR beta rearrangements were amplified from peripheral blood genomic DNA. Sequencing was performed on blood. The receptors originated from a human donor with a solid tumor.

By share, this clonotype counts as medium-sized (0.01 to 0.1%). The J gene is TRBJ1-1, the V gene TRBV19; a weak D match, TRBD1 (5 bases). The V gene's germline CDR1 is LNHDA and CDR2 SQIVND (reference sequence). Trimming took 4 bases from V and 4 from J, leaving 7 bases between them. This CDR3 is built from 12 residues. For the CDR3, the DNA is TGTGCCAGTAGTAGGGGCGGCACTGAAGCTTTCTTT. It codes for CASSRGGTEAFF.

This clonotype is judged medium-sized (0.01 to 0.1%). The rearrangement joins TRBV6-1 to TRBJ2-3, with TRBD1 as a possible D gene (5 bases). The germline CDR1 and CDR2 sequences are MNHNS and SASEGT. This CDR3 has 13 residues. The germline V and J ends were trimmed by 3 bases and 2 bases, with 6 bases remaining between them. CDR3 sequence: CASSDRATDTQYF. The DNA for the CDR3 is TGTGCCAGCAGTGACAGGGCCACAGATACGCAGTATTTT.

A note on this clonotype: A much bigger clone sits one base away, suggesting this may be a read error. The chain recombines TRBV19 with TRBJ2-7, with D possibly called TRBD1 or TRBD2 (6 bases each). The CDR3 loop spans 14 amino acids. Germline CDR1 LNHDA, CDR2 SQIVND (reference sequence). CDR3 DNA sequence: TGTTCCAGTAGTAAAGGGGGGACCACCTACGAGCAGTACTTC. Amino acids: CSSSKGGTTYEQYF.

By sample fraction, this clonotype is medium-sized (0.01 to 0.1%). This chain connects TRBV19 to TRBJ2-3, with TRBD2 matching over 8 bases. Germline lookup yields CDR1 LNHDA and CDR2 SQIVND (reference sequence). J gave up 2 bases and V 4 bases, and 8 bases lay outside the gene matches. The CDR3 consists of 16 residues. The CDR3 region has the DNA TGTGCCAGTAGTAGTCGAGCGGGAGTGACCACAGATACGCAGTATTTT. Protein product: CASSSRAGVTTDTQYF.

The V and J genes are TRBV5-1 and TRBJ2-2; no clear D. CDR1 and CDR2 (germline): SGHRS, YFSETQ. The V and J ends lost 0 bases and 0 bases respectively, with 9 bases between them. This CDR3 contains 16 residues. The CDR3 coding sequence is TGCGCCAGCAGCTTGGTTCCACCTCCGAACACCGGGGAGCTGTTTTTT. Protein product: CASSLVPPPNTGELFF.

The chain employs TRBV5-4 and TRBJ2-3; D might be TRBD2 (5 bases). V dropped 1 base and J dropped 4 bases, with 19 bases sitting between them. CDR1 and CDR2 from the germline V gene are SGHNT and YYREEE (reference sequence). CDR3 size: 17 residues. Here the CDR3 reads CASSLLADYLRADTQYF. CDR3 DNA sequence: TGTGCCAGCAGCTTGTTGGCAGACTACCTTCGCGCAGATACGCAGTATTTT.